Here is one T cell receptor (beta chain) with its context. These data belong to a study of cytomegalovirus exposure and HLA in healthy donors. Vbeta (60) and Jbeta (13) primers were used in the PCR. Assay: immunoSEQ multiplex PCR; the TCRdb copy retains only in-frame clones and omits some. This sample has around 190,000 clones, with 80% found just once. The CDR3 runs 10 residues. Germline lookup yields CDR1 DFQATT and CDR2 SNEGSKA (reference sequence). The ends were cut back, 1 base at V and 10 bases at J, with 5 bases in the middle. This sequence joins TRBV20-1 and TRBJ2-1, with D uncertain. The clonotype was recovered from a man aged 35 to 55 in good health and CMV-seronegative. The sample taken for sequencing was PBMCs. CDR3 region: CSARGYEQFF. CDR3 DNA sequence: TGCAGTGCTAGAGGCTACGAGCAGTTCTTC.